Shown below are 4 T cell receptor beta chains from a single sample sequenced in a study of GPR56 and killer-like receptors on CD4 memory cells. Five CD4+ populations, defined by killer cell lectin-like receptor and GPR56 markers, were sorted by FACS. No DNA is given; TCRdb re-called the reads and lists each CDR3 protein once. This sample's table reports about 3,000 distinct CDR3 sequences. What was sequenced was memory CD4+ T cells from blood. The origin of the receptors is a human donor in good health.

This clonotype ranks as medium-sized in terms of frequency. The V gene is TRBV29-1, the J gene TRBJ2-4; the TCRdb D gene call, TRBD2, has no DNA to confirm it. The germline V gene encodes CDR1 SQVTM and CDR2 ANQGSEA. This CDR3 comprises 14 residues. This CDR3 reads CSAGTSGGQNIQYF.

This clonotype is deemed medium-sized (0.01 to 0.1%) by its frequency. V and J are TRBV7-2 and TRBJ2-5; TCRdb returns TRBD2, unconfirmable since there is no DNA. Looked up from germline, CDR1 is SGHTA and CDR2 is FQGNSA. There are 16 residues in the CDR3. CDR3 sequence: CASSPIGGGALETQYF.

The chain is built from TRBV11-2 and TRBJ2-5; there is no DNA to check the TCRdb D call of TRBD2. Germline CDR1 is SGHAT and CDR2 is FQNNGV. CDR3 length equals 14 residues. The CDR3 sequence is CASSSGRVWETQYF. The entire variable domain, with the rest obtained from reference TRBV11-2 and TRBJ2-5, is as follows: EAGVAQSPRYKIIEKRQSVAFWCNPISGHATLYWYQQILGQGPKLLIQFQNNGVVDDSQLPKDRFSAERLKGVDSTLKIQPAKLEDSAVYLCASSSGRVWETQYFGPGTRLLVL.

This clonotype is labeled medium-sized based on frequency. The chain uses TRBV6-5 and TRBJ2-5; TCRdb calls TRBD1, which cannot be checked without DNA. Per the germline V gene, CDR1 is MNHEY and CDR2 is SVGAGI. The CDR3 is made up of 18 amino acids. Here the CDR3 reads CASSLARGRGLASETQYF.